These 9 T cell receptor beta chains were all obtained from the same sample, sequenced in a study of T cells in Graves' hyperthyroidism and ophthalmopathy. There were TCR beta CDR3 regions amplified from RNA transcripts. TCR CDR3 underwent first-round RT-PCR with the HTBI primer set. TCRdb recomputed calls from the multiplex PCR reads with MiXCR, one row per CDR3 protein. The sample lists around 250,000 distinct CDR3 sequences, approximately 25% seen once, with under 40% in the top ten. Sequenced input: blood. These receptors came from a woman aged 40 to 55 with Graves' ophthalmopathy.

This clonotype appeared many times. The chain couples TRBV18 to TRBJ2-5, with 12 bases lining up with TRBD1. Germline trimming cut 4 bases from V and 3 bases from J; bases unmatched to any gene: 9. Germline CDR1 KGHSH, CDR2 LQKENI. This CDR3 is built from 17 residues. This CDR3 is CASSRPGTGGPKETQYF. CDR3 nucleotides: TGTGCCAGCTCACGCCCCGGGACAGGGGGCCCCAAAGAGACCCAGTACTTC.

This clonotype occurred many times. CDR3 sequence: CASSQENQGGAPGEQYF. As DNA, the CDR3 is TGCGCCAGCAGCCAAGAAAATCAGGGCGGGGCCCCGGGCGAGCAGTACTTC. The J gene is TRBJ2-7, the V gene TRBV4-1; possibly TRBD2 for D (6 bases). The CDR3 runs 17 residues. V lost 0 bases to trimming and J lost 6 bases, with 21 bases between them. Germline V gives CDR1 MGHRA, CDR2 YSYEKL.

Ten or more counts support this clonotype. The chain has TRBV30 and TRBJ2-7; TRBD1 agrees at 8 bases. This CDR3 has 12 residues. The trim removed 2 bases at V and 7 bases at J, leaving 4 bases unmatched. Germline V gene lookup returns CDR1 GTSNPN and CDR2 SVGIG (reference sequence). The CDR3 coding sequence is TGTGCCTGGAGTCAGGGGGCAGGGGAGCAGTACTTC. Amino acid sequence: CAWSQGAGEQYF.

This clonotype was found many times. The chain carries TRBV6-1 and TRBJ1-6; D is unresolved. The CDR3 extends over 14 amino acids. V lost 4 bases, J lost 3 bases, and 7 bases lay in between. Per the germline V gene, CDR1 is MNHNS and CDR2 is SASEGT. The CDR3 DNA is TGTGCCAGCAGTGTGGACCACTATAATTCACCCCTCCACTTT. Amino acids: CASSVDHYNSPLHF.

This clonotype has ten or more counts. V is TRBV12-3 or TRBV12-4 and J is TRBJ2-4; weak D call: TRBD2 (5 bases). The length of the CDR3 is 15 residues. The V and J ends lost 5 bases and 5 bases respectively, with 16 bases between them. The CDR3 nucleotides are TGTGCCAGCAGTCCATTGGTTTTCGGGGAAAACATTCAGTACTTC. Translated: CASSPLVFGENIQYF.

This clonotype showed up many times. V usage is TRBV7-6 and J usage is TRBJ2-7; D possibly matches TRBD1 or TRBD2 (6 bases each). The CDR3 runs 13 residues. From germline, CDR1 is SGHVS and CDR2 FNYEAQ. V lost 4 bases to trimming and J lost 2 bases, with 9 bases between them. CDR3: CASSSGATYEQYF. In nucleotides, the CDR3 is TGTGCCAGCAGCTCGGGGGCTACCTACGAGCAGTACTTC.

This clonotype showed up just a few times. The chain is built from TRBV27 and TRBJ2-7; the match to TRBD2 covers 12 bases. The V gene's germline CDR1 is MNHEY and CDR2 SMNVEV (reference sequence). This CDR3 region has 14 residues. J was trimmed by 6 bases and V by 6 bases; bases with no gene match: 6. The DNA of the CDR3 is TGTGCCAGCAGCCTAGCGGGAGGGCCCTCCGAGCAGTACTTC. It is translated as CASSLAGGPSEQYF.

This clonotype was observed at least ten times. This chain links TRBV28 with TRBJ1-2; possible D gene TRBD1, 5 bases. V was cut by 6 bases and J by 5 bases, with 22 bases left in between. This CDR3 has 16 residues. Germline CDR1 MDHEN, CDR2 SYDVKM. CDR3 loop: CASSPSSGRDGYGYTF. CDR3 DNA sequence: TGTGCCAGCAGCCCCTCCTCAGGGAGAGATGGATATGGCTACACCTTC.

This clonotype was counted at least ten times. This sequence joins TRBV5-1 and TRBJ1-2, with D tentatively TRBD1 (6 bases). Germline V CDR1 and CDR2: SGHRS, YFSETQ. This CDR3 comprises 14 residues. Trimming removed 0 bases from V and 5 bases from J, with 11 bases in between. CDR3 amino acids: CASSLESRGYGYTF. As DNA, the CDR3 is TGCGCCAGCAGCTTGGAGTCGAGGGGGTATGGCTACACCTTC.